Listed below are T cell receptor beta chains from one sample, sequenced in a study of T cell responses to AZD1222 COVID-19 vaccine. Clones were sequenced by immunoSEQ multiplex PCR, and TCRdb holds only the in-frame ones, with some missing. The data contain 120,000 to 150,000 clones, approximately 90% of them singletons. The material sequenced was peripheral blood, taken 28 days after the second AZD1222 dose. These receptors were collected from an adult who received the AZD1222 COVID-19 vaccine. The CDR3 runs from the conserved cysteine through the conserved F or W. Each record gives: V gene, clone size, D gene, J gene, CDR3 protein, CDR3 DNA. A D gene is named only where the DNA matches it firmly. Size is stated for part of the rows, as once, few or many counts, or as a class when the clone is expanded.

V: TRBV5-1
size: -
D: -
J: TRBJ1-4
CDR3: CASSLGWGSTNEKLFF
DNA: TGCGCCAGCAGCCTCGGTTGGGGGTCAACTAATGAAAAACTGTTTTTT

V: TRBV4-1
size: -
D: -
J: TRBJ1-5
CDR3: CASSQEIPKPSNQPQHF
DNA: TGCGCCAGCAGCCAAGAAATACCCAAGCCTAGCAATCAGCCCCAGCATTTT

V: TRBV11-2
size: -
D: TRBD1
J: TRBJ2-1
CDR3: CASIPTGGVSHEQFF
DNA: TGTGCCAGCATCCCTACAGGGGGCGTTAGCCATGAGCAGTTCTTC

V: TRBV7-6
size: -
D: -
J: TRBJ2-7
CDR3: CASSLGGVPYEQYF
DNA: TGTGCCAGCAGCTTAGGGGGGGTTCCCTACGAGCAGTACTTC

V: TRBV9
size: -
D: -
J: TRBJ1-6
CDR3: CASSAGLDRSNSPLHF
DNA: TGTGCCAGCAGCGCAGGGTTGGACAGAAGTAATTCACCCCTCCACTTT

V: TRBV25-1
size: once
D: -
J: TRBJ2-7
CDR3: CASSVEGGVYEQYF
DNA: TGTGCCAGCAGTGTCGAGGGTGGTGTTTACGAGCAGTACTTC

V: TRBV30
size: once
D: TRBD1
J: TRBJ1-1
CDR3: CAWSRGQYTEAFF
DNA: TGTGCCTGGAGTAGGGGACAGTACACTGAAGCTTTCTTT

V: TRBV3-1/TRBV3-2
size: -
D: TRBD2
J: TRBJ2-7
CDR3: CASSPLAGALLGEQYF
DNA: TGTGCCAGCAGCCCACTAGCGGGGGCCCTCCTAGGCGAGCAGTACTTC

V: TRBV18
size: -
D: -
J: TRBJ2-7
CDR3: CASSRVPGVHEQYF
DNA: TGTGCCAGCTCACGAGTCCCAGGGGTCCACGAGCAGTACTTC

V: TRBV10-3
size: -
D: -
J: TRBJ2-7
CDR3: CAISESLDSSSYEQYF
DNA: TGTGCCATCAGTGAGTCGCTTGACTCGTCATCCTACGAGCAGTACTTC

V: TRBV4-1
size: -
D: -
J: TRBJ1-2
CDR3: CASSQPTVGHSGYTF
DNA: TGCGCCAGCAGCCAACCGACGGTCGGCCACAGCGGCTACACCTTC

V: TRBV5-4
size: -
D: TRBD1
J: TRBJ1-2
CDR3: CASRPPGQNYGYTF
DNA: TGTGCCAGCAGACCTCCGGGACAGAACTATGGCTACACCTTC

V: TRBV2
size: -
D: -
J: TRBJ2-3
CDR3: CASSDRDTQYF
DNA: TGTGCCAGCAGTGACCGGGATACGCAGTATTTT

V: TRBV29-1
size: -
D: TRBD2
J: TRBJ2-2
CDR3: CSGVIAGAGELFF
DNA: TGCAGCGGGGTAATAGCGGGAGCCGGGGAGCTGTTTTTT

V: TRBV20-1
size: -
D: -
J: TRBJ2-1
CDR3: CSATKNEQFF
DNA: TGCAGTGCTACCAAAAATGAGCAGTTCTTC

V: TRBV16
size: -
D: TRBD1
J: TRBJ1-5
CDR3: CASSQSRGQGNQPQHF
DNA: TGTGCCAGCAGCCAATCTAGAGGACAGGGGAATCAGCCCCAGCATTTT

V: TRBV29-1
size: -
D: TRBD1
J: TRBJ2-7
CDR3: CSAGQGKYEQYF
DNA: TGCAGCGCCGGACAGGGGAAGTACGAGCAGTACTTC

V: TRBV28
size: -
D: TRBD1
J: TRBJ1-3
CDR3: CASRLTGAGNTIYF
DNA: TGTGCCAGCAGATTAACAGGGGCAGGAAACACCATATATTTT

V: TRBV15
size: -
D: TRBD1
J: TRBJ1-5
CDR3: CATSRDRGNQPQHF
DNA: TGTGCCACCTCGAGGGACAGGGGCAATCAGCCCCAGCATTTT

V: TRBV20-1
size: -
D: -
J: TRBJ2-2
CDR3: CSASERTGTGELFF
DNA: TGCAGTGCTAGTGAAAGGACGGGGACCGGGGAGCTGTTTTTT

V: TRBV28
size: once
D: TRBD1
J: TRBJ1-5
CDR3: CASSSPIQGASQPQHF
DNA: TGTGCCAGCAGTTCCCCCATACAGGGGGCGAGTCAGCCCCAGCATTTT

V: TRBV7-2
size: -
D: -
J: TRBJ1-5
CDR3: CASSLAPYSNQPQHF
DNA: TGTGCCAGCAGCTTAGCGCCCTATAGCAATCAGCCCCAGCATTTT

V: TRBV3-1/TRBV3-2
size: -
D: TRBD2
J: TRBJ2-7
CDR3: CASSQSGRAFYEQYF
DNA: TGTGCCAGCAGCCAAAGCGGGAGGGCCTTCTACGAGCAGTACTTC

V: TRBV28
size: -
D: -
J: TRBJ1-1
CDR3: CATGQPREAFF
DNA: TGTGCCACCGGGCAGCCCAGGGAAGCTTTCTTT

V: TRBV5-4
size: -
D: -
J: TRBJ2-7
CDR3: CASSRNTAYEQYF
DNA: TGTGCCAGCAGCCGCAACACTGCCTACGAGCAGTACTTC

V: TRBV11-2
size: few
D: -
J: TRBJ1-1
CDR3: CASSPGFSTEAFF
DNA: TGTGCCAGCAGCCCCGGTTTTAGCACTGAAGCTTTCTTT

V: TRBV28
size: once
D: -
J: TRBJ2-2
CDR3: CASSLRTGELFF
DNA: TGTGCCAGCAGTTTGCGAACCGGGGAGCTGTTTTTT

V: TRBV29-1
size: -
D: -
J: TRBJ1-1
CDR3: CSVGQGRTEAFF
DNA: TGCAGCGTTGGGCAGGGGAGGACTGAAGCTTTCTTT

V: TRBV3-1/TRBV3-2
size: -
D: -
J: TRBJ1-3
CDR3: CASRSGGGAGNTIYF
DNA: TGTGCCAGCAGAAGCGGGGGGGGAGCAGGAAACACCATATATTTT

V: TRBV20-1
size: -
D: TRBD2
J: TRBJ2-1
CDR3: CSASPGEGVEQFF
DNA: TGCAGTGCTAGTCCGGGGGAGGGCGTAGAGCAGTTCTTC

V: TRBV5-1
size: -
D: -
J: TRBJ1-1
CDR3: CASRRFNGAEAFF
DNA: TGCGCCAGCAGGCGGTTCAATGGGGCTGAAGCTTTCTTT

V: TRBV6-5
size: -
D: -
J: TRBJ2-7
CDR3: CASSYEYTRNEQYF
DNA: TGTGCCAGCAGTTACGAATACACTCGGAACGAGCAGTACTTC

V: TRBV19
size: -
D: -
J: TRBJ2-2
CDR3: CASTVDRRNTGELFF
DNA: TGTGCCAGTACCGTCGACAGGAGGAACACCGGGGAGCTGTTTTTT

V: TRBV15
size: -
D: -
J: TRBJ1-4
CDR3: CATSRGSSRRDNEKLFF
DNA: TGTGCCACCAGCAGAGGTTCTAGCCGGCGGGATAATGAAAAACTGTTTTTT

V: TRBV18
size: few
D: -
J: TRBJ1-2
CDR3: CASSPYAQNGYTF
DNA: TGTGCCAGCTCACCGTACGCGCAGAATGGCTACACCTTC

V: TRBV18
size: -
D: TRBD2
J: TRBJ2-3
CDR3: CASSHTTSGTSTDTQYF
DNA: TGTGCCAGCTCACACACGACTAGCGGGACAAGCACAGATACGCAGTATTTT

V: TRBV7-3
size: -
D: TRBD1
J: TRBJ2-5
CDR3: CASSLTGTGVRTQYF
DNA: TGTGCCAGCAGTTTAACCGGGACAGGGGTCCGGACCCAGTACTTC

V: TRBV7-3
size: -
D: -
J: TRBJ1-2
CDR3: CASSPDVGSYGYTF
DNA: TGTGCCAGCAGCCCGGACGTGGGAAGCTATGGCTACACCTTC

V: TRBV5-1
size: -
D: TRBD1
J: TRBJ2-5
CDR3: CASSQTTGEETQYF
DNA: TGCGCCAGCAGCCAGACCACAGGGGAAGAGACCCAGTACTTC

V: TRBV10-3
size: -
D: -
J: TRBJ2-3
CDR3: CAISESGIRELSTDTQYF
DNA: TGTGCCATCAGTGAGTCTGGGATCAGGGAACTGAGCACAGATACGCAGTATTTT

V: TRBV10-3
size: -
D: -
J: TRBJ1-3
CDR3: CAISIEGIGNTIYF
DNA: TGTGCCATCAGTATTGAGGGGATCGGAAACACCATATATTTT

V: TRBV7-9
size: once
D: TRBD2
J: TRBJ2-7
CDR3: CASSAGGTATYEQYF
DNA: TGTGCCAGCAGCGCGGGGGGGACAGCGACGTACGAGCAGTACTTC

V: TRBV29-1
size: -
D: -
J: TRBJ1-5
CDR3: CSAGGGTMNQPQHF
DNA: TGCAGCGCGGGGGGCGGGACAATGAATCAGCCCCAGCATTTT

V: TRBV16
size: -
D: -
J: TRBJ2-4
CDR3: CASSQSGQGKNIQYF
DNA: TGTGCCAGCAGCCAATCCGGGCAGGGCAAAAACATTCAGTACTTC

V: TRBV10-3
size: -
D: -
J: TRBJ2-1
CDR3: CAIRDYGGNEQFF
DNA: TGTGCCATCAGGGATTACGGGGGCAATGAGCAGTTCTTC

V: TRBV28
size: -
D: TRBD1
J: TRBJ1-4
CDR3: CASSSPAGQGGEKLFF
DNA: TGTGCCAGCAGTTCCCCGGCGGGACAGGGAGGTGAAAAACTGTTTTTT

V: TRBV13
size: -
D: -
J: TRBJ1-2
CDR3: CASSLGRYGYTF
DNA: TGTGCCAGCAGCCTCGGGCGCTATGGCTACACCTTC

V: TRBV4-2
size: -
D: -
J: TRBJ2-2
CDR3: CASSPSVGRIGELFF
DNA: TGTGCCAGCAGCCCAAGTGTAGGGAGAATCGGGGAGCTGTTTTTT

V: TRBV7-8
size: -
D: -
J: TRBJ1-2
CDR3: CASSLEQGRYGYTF
DNA: TGTGCCAGCAGCTTAGAGCAGGGACGCTATGGCTACACCTTC

V: TRBV7-3
size: -
D: TRBD2
J: TRBJ2-1
CDR3: CASSLRSGGYNEQFF
DNA: TGTGCCAGCAGCTTGCGGAGCGGGGGATACAATGAGCAGTTCTTC

V: TRBV28
size: -
D: -
J: TRBJ1-1
CDR3: CASRSQGDTEAFF
DNA: TGTGCCAGCAGATCCCAGGGCGACACTGAAGCTTTCTTT

V: TRBV5-1
size: -
D: -
J: TRBJ2-3
CDR3: CASSLDGYPDTQYF
DNA: TGCGCCAGCAGCTTGGACGGTTACCCAGATACGCAGTATTTT

V: TRBV7-6
size: once
D: -
J: TRBJ1-3
CDR3: CASSFLTGPSGNTIYF
DNA: TGTGCCAGCAGCTTTTTGACGGGACCCTCTGGAAACACCATATATTTT

V: TRBV5-4
size: -
D: TRBD1
J: TRBJ2-5
CDR3: CASSLQGARETQYF
DNA: TGTGCCAGCAGCCTACAGGGGGCTCGGGAGACCCAGTACTTC

V: TRBV30
size: once
D: -
J: TRBJ1-6
CDR3: CAWRKQAHLHF
DNA: TGTGCCTGGAGGAAACAAGCCCACCTCCACTTT

V: TRBV7-9
size: -
D: TRBD1
J: TRBJ2-5
CDR3: CASSQTGGKQETQYF
DNA: TGTGCCAGCAGCCAGACAGGGGGCAAGCAAGAGACCCAGTACTTC

V: TRBV3-1/TRBV3-2
size: -
D: -
J: TRBJ1-3
CDR3: CASSPQDSGNTIYF
DNA: TGTGCCAGCAGCCCCCAGGACTCTGGAAACACCATATATTTT

V: TRBV27
size: -
D: -
J: TRBJ2-3
CDR3: CASSPRADTQYF
DNA: TGTGCCAGCAGTCCCAGGGCAGATACGCAGTATTTT

V: TRBV5-1
size: once
D: -
J: TRBJ2-4
CDR3: CASRDDRKNIQYF
DNA: TGCGCCAGCAGGGATGACAGAAAAAACATTCAGTACTTC